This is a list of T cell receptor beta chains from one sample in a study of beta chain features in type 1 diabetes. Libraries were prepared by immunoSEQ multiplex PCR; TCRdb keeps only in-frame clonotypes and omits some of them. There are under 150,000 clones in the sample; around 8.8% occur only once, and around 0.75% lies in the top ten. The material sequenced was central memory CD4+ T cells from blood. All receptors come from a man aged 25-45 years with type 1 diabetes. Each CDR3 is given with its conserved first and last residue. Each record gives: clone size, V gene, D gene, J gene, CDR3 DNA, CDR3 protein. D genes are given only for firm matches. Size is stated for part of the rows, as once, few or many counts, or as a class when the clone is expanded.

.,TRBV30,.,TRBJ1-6,TGTGCCTGGCTACCCGGGACGGAGGGTTATTCACCCCTCCACTTT,CAWLPGTEGYSPLHF
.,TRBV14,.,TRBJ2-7,TGTGCCAGCAGCCCGTACTTGTCCTACGAGCAGTACTTC,CASSPYLSYEQYF
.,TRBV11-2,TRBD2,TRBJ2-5,TGTGCCAGCAGCTTATCACCGGCTAGCGGGGGAGAGACCCAGTACTTC,CASSLSPASGGETQYF
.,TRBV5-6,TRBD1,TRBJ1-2,TGTGCCAGCAGCCTCACAGGGGCCGCCCTTTATGGCTACACCTTC,CASSLTGAALYGYTF
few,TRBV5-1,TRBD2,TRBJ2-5,TGCGCCAGCAGCCTGGGACTAGTTTCGTCCCCCACAGAAGAGACCCAGTACTTC,CASSLGLVSSPTEETQYF
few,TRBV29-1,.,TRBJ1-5,TGCAGCGTTGAAACAGGCCTAAATCAGCCCCAGCATTTT,CSVETGLNQPQHF
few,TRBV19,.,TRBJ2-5,TGTGCCAGTAGCCATGGGGCAGAGACCCAGTACTTC,CASSHGAETQYF
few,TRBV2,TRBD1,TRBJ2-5,TGTGCCAGCATTGAGGACAGGGGGCTGGAGACCCAGTACTTC,CASIEDRGLETQYF
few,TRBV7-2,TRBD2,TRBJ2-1,TGTGCCAGCAGCTTAGGATCCCTAGCGGGGCGCAGCTCCTACAATGAGCAGTTCTTC,CASSLGSLAGRSSYNEQFF
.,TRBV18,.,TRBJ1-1,TGTGCCAGCTCACGCCAACAGGAGAACACTGAAGCTTTCTTT,CASSRQQENTEAFF
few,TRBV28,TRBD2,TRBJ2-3,TGTGCCAGCAGTGAAACTAGCGGGGGGGCCGGTACGCAGTATTTT,CASSETSGGAGTQYF
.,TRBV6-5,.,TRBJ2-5,TGTGCCGTCGGGGAGGCGAGGGAGACCCAGTACTTC,CAVGEARETQYF
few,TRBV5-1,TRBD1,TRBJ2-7,TGCGCCAGCAGCTTCGGACAGGAGACCTACGAGCAGTACTTC,CASSFGQETYEQYF
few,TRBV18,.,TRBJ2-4,TGTGCCAGCTCACCACCGACAGGCCGGGGTCAGTACTTC,CASSPPTGRGQYF
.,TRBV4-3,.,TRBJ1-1,TGCGCCAGCAGCCAAGGGATTGTGAGACAGAGCAACACTGAAGCTTTCTTT,CASSQGIVRQSNTEAFF
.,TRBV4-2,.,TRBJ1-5,TGTGCCAGCAGCCAAGACCGGAATCAGCCCCAGCATTTT,CASSQDRNQPQHF
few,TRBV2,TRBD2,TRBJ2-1,TGTGCCAGCAGTGATGACCCGGGAGGAAACAATGAGCAGTTCTTC,CASSDDPGGNNEQFF
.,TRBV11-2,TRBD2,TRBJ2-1,TGTGCCAGCAGCTTTGCGGGGGGGACCTACAATGAGCAGTTCTTC,CASSFAGGTYNEQFF
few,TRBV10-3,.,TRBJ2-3,TGTGCCGCCGGGGAAAGCACAGATACGCAGTATTTT,CAAGESTDTQYF
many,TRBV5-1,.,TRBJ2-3,TGCGCCAGCAGCTTGGCACAGAACACAGATACGCAGTATTTT,CASSLAQNTDTQYF
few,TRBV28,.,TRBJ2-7,TGTGCCAGCAGTTTAGTAGGAACGGGCTACGAGCAGTACTTC,CASSLVGTGYEQYF
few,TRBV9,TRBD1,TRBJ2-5,TGTGCCAGCAGCGTAGGAAGCGCCAGGGGGGAGACCCAGTACTTC,CASSVGSARGETQYF
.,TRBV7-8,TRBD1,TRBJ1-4,TGTGCCAGCAGCCGCGGGACAGGGGATGAAAAACTGTTTTTT,CASSRGTGDEKLFF
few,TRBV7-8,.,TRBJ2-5,TGTGCCAGCAGCCCTGGGAGACCCCCAGAGACCCAGTACTTC,CASSPGRPPETQYF
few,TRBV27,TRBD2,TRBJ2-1,TGTGCCACCACATTGGGCCTAGCGGGGGGTGAGCAGTTCTTC,CATTLGLAGGEQFF
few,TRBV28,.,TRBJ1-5,TGTGCCAGCAGGGAAGGGGCCCACGGCCAGCCCCAGCATTTT,CASREGAHGQPQHF
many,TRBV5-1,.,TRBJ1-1,TGCGCCAGCAGCCCAAACCCCGGAGGGACTGAAGCTTTCTTT,CASSPNPGGTEAFF
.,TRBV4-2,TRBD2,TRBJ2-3,TGTGCCAGCAGCCAAAGTACGAGCGGGGGGCTCACAGATACGCAGTATTTT,CASSQSTSGGLTDTQYF
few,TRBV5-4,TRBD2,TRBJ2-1,TGTGCCAGCAGCTGGACTAGTGGTTCGGCTGAGCAGTTCTTC,CASSWTSGSAEQFF
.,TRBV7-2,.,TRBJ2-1,TGTGCCAGCAGCATACGGGTAATCCAATCCAATGAGCAGTTCTTC,CASSIRVIQSNEQFF
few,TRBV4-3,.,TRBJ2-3,TGCGCCAGCAGCCAAGTTCCAACTAGCACAGATACGCAGTATTTT,CASSQVPTSTDTQYF
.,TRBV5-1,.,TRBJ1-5,TGCGCCAGCAGCCAAGGGACAACTAGCAATCAGCCCCAGCATTTT,CASSQGTTSNQPQHF
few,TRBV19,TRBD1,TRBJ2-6,TGTGCCAGTACTAGAGACAGGGGCCTGATCTCTGGGGCCAACGTCCTGACTTTC,CASTRDRGLISGANVLTF